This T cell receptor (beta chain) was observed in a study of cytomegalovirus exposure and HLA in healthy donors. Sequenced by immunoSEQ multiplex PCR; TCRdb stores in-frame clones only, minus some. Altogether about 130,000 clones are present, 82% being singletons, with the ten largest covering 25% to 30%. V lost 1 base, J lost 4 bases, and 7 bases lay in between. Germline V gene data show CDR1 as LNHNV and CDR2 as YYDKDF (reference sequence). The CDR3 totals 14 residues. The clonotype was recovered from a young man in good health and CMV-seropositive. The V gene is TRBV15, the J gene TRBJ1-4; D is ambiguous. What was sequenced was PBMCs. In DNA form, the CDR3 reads TGTGCCACCAGCAGAGGGCAGCGTAATGAAAAACTGTTTTTT. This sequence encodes CATSRGQRNEKLFF.